This T cell receptor (beta chain) was identified during a study of tumor-infiltrating lymphocytes in primary liver carcinoma. Trimming cost V 3 bases and J 3 bases, with 12 bases left between them. Germline CDR1 and CDR2: SQVTM and ANQGSEA. The CDR3 covers 13 residues. Unsorted whole blood served as the source of blood RNA, and germline DNA was extracted as well. Priming with a constant-region primer yielded TCR beta cDNA from approximately 500 ng total RNA. Slightly modified ARM-PCR, run as three nested multiplex PCR rounds, produced the TCR beta libraries. TRBV1-TRBV30 forward primers paired with a C-beta reverse primer were used in the first two PCR rounds, which ran approximately 11 cycles each. TCRdb itself ran the multiplex PCR reads through MiXCR, one entry per CDR3 protein. The sample shows under 200,000 distinct CDR3 sequences, about 61% of them seen only once.

This receptor was identified in a woman aged 55-70 years with primary liver carcinoma and hepatitis B virus infection. Sequenced input: peripheral blood. The chain carries TRBV29-1 and TRBJ2-7; weak D call: TRBD1 (5 bases). The CDR3, as DNA: TGCAGCGTTGAGGGGCTTTCCGTCTACGAGCAGTACTTC. This codes for CSVEGLSVYEQYF.